One and the same sample provided the 27 T cell receptor beta chains below, sequenced in a study of T cells after yellow fever vaccination (dated by TCRdb to the late 2010s). Per the publication, the treatment or condition label means: live attenuated yellow fever vaccine strain. Library preparation employed 5' RACE. Instrument on record: Illumina NovaSeq 6000. TCRdb cleaned the public reads at Q25 with fastp, built clones with MiXCR and kept in-frame beta chains. Under each unique CDR3 protein, matching rows form one entry showing the most common genes and DNA. Across this sample there are about 320,000 distinct CDR3 sequences, with 3.5% to 4.5% seen only once. Together, the top ten hold less than 20% of the sample. Sequencing used PBMCs, obtained 15 days after the yellow fever booster vaccination. These receptors all come from a man aged 18 to 30 who received the YFV17D yellow fever vaccine.

This clonotype has at least ten counts. The chain is built from TRBV29-1 and TRBJ2-3, with 8 bases lining up with TRBD2. Germline V gene sequence: CDR1 SQVTM, CDR2 ANQGSEA. The V segment lost 1 base and the J segment 0 bases; nucleotides outside the gene matches: 9. The CDR3 consists of 17 residues. This chain's CDR3 is CSVEVWSGGQSTDTQYF. As DNA, the CDR3 is TGCAGCGTTGAAGTCTGGAGCGGGGGCCAAAGCACAGATACGCAGTATTTT.

The CDR3 region is CASSLLSGPQTNEKLFF. In DNA, the CDR3 is TGTGCCAGCAGTTTGCTCTCCGGGCCACAGACTAATGAAAAACTGTTTTTT. This rearrangement joins TRBV28 to TRBJ1-4; D not resolved. Between the trimmed V and J ends, which lost 3 bases and 2 bases, there was a span of 16 bases. The CDR3 consists of 17 residues. Germline assignment: CDR1 MDHEN and CDR2 SYDVKM. Full variable domain (outside the CDR3, taken from reference TRBV28 and TRBJ1-4): DVKVTQSSRYLVKRTGEKVFLECVQDMDHENMFWYRQDPGLGLRLIYFSYDVKMKEKGDIPEGYSVSREKKERFSLILESASTNQTSMYLCASSLLSGPQTNEKLFFGSGTQLSVL.

This clonotype was picked up a small number of times. V gene TRBV29-1 combines with J gene TRBJ1-3, with D hard to call. V was pared by 4 bases and J by 1 base, with 5 bases between. The CDR3 loop spans 12 amino acids. CDR1 and CDR2 from the germline V gene are SQVTM and ANQGSEA. The CDR3 spells CSVVRSGNTIYF. CDR3 coding DNA: TGCAGCGTTGTCAGGTCTGGAAACACCATATATTTT. The variable domain in full, with the rest retrieved from reference TRBV29-1 and TRBJ1-3, is SAVISQKPSRDICQRGTSLTIQCQVDSQVTMMFWYRQQPGQSLTLIATANQGSEATYESGFVIDKFPISRPNLTFSTLTVSNMSPEDSSIYLCSVVRSGNTIYFGEGSWLTVV.

This clonotype was counted at least ten times. The V and J genes are TRBV4-2 and TRBJ1-6; TRBD1 matches at 11 bases. V was clipped by 0 bases and J by 9 bases; unmatched bases: 4. Germline V gene sequence: CDR1 LGHNA, CDR2 YNFKEQ. The CDR3 covers 16 residues. The CDR3 nucleotides are TGTGCCAGCAGCCAAGATCGGGGGACAGGGGGTTCACCCCTCCACTTT. This translates into CASSQDRGTGGSPLHF.

The chain carries TRBV7-9 and TRBJ2-3; D gene unclear. The germline V gene encodes CDR1 SEHNR and CDR2 FQNEAQ (reference sequence). Trimming stripped 1 base from V and 4 bases from J, with 18 bases between. CDR3 length: 17 amino acids. The CDR3 loop reads CASSLGRVVIRPDTQYF. CDR3 DNA sequence: TGTGCCAGCAGCTTAGGAAGGGTTGTGATTCGGCCAGATACGCAGTATTTT.

In its sample, this clonotype was seen a few times. V and J are TRBV6-5 and TRBJ2-5, with 10 bases fitting TRBD2. J gave up 5 bases and V 4 bases, and 7 bases lay outside the gene matches. This CDR3 contains 15 residues. The germline V gene encodes CDR1 MNHEY and CDR2 SVGAGI. DNA for the CDR3: TGTGCCAGCAGTTTCAGCGGGGGGGCCTGGGAGACCCAGTACTTC. Translated: CASSFSGGAWETQYF.

This clonotype has more than one count but fewer than ten. V and J are TRBV28 and TRBJ1-2; D perhaps matches TRBD1 (5 bases). The CDR3 has 12 residues. The germline CDR1 and CDR2 sequences are MDHEN and SYDVKM. The V end was cut by 9 bases, the J end by 8 bases, with 16 bases between. The CDR3 DNA sequence: TGTGCCAGTGTGAGGGACCGAGGGGGCTACACCTTC. As protein: CASVRDRGGYTF.

The genes are TRBV25-1 and TRBJ2-2; 8 bases fit TRBD1. The V gene's germline CDR1 is MGHDK and CDR2 SYGVNS. This CDR3 region has 20 residues. V shed 0 bases and J 4 bases; nucleotides not matched to a gene: 16. This CDR3 reads CASSEYRTGSNLFGTGELFF. CDR3 DNA sequence: TGTGCCAGCAGTGAATATAGGACAGGGAGCAATTTGTTTGGCACCGGGGAGCTGTTTTTT.

This clonotype was counted ten times or more. The chain carries TRBV7-2 and TRBJ1-5; no clear D. The V gene lost 3 bases and the J gene lost 6 bases, with 9 bases spanning the gap. The length of the CDR3 is 13 residues. Germline V gene data show CDR1 as SGHTA and CDR2 as FQGNSA. CDR3 nucleotides: TGTGCCAGCAGCTTCGATAACAGTCAGCCCCAGCATTTT. This gives the protein CASSFDNSQPQHF.

This clonotype has a count of ten or more. The chain combines TRBV7-9 with TRBJ1-4; no definite D call. The germline CDR1 and CDR2 sequences are SEHNR and FQNEAQ (reference sequence). This CDR3 contains 13 residues. Trimming removed 4 bases at V and 5 bases at J, with 8 bases between. The CDR3 DNA sequence: TGTGCCAGCAGCTCCCAGGAGAATGAAAAACTGTTTTTT. Translated: CASSSQENEKLFF.

This clonotype has more than one count but fewer than ten. V usage is TRBV7-3 and J usage is TRBJ2-3; 10 bases map to TRBD1. The CDR3 has 16 amino acids. Germline trimming cut 4 bases from V and 4 bases from J; bases unmatched to any gene: 8. The V gene's germline CDR1 is SGHTA and CDR2 FQGTGA. The CDR3 DNA reads as TGTGCCAGCAGCTCCCGACAGGGGGCAGGAGCAGATACGCAGTATTTT. Protein sequence: CASSSRQGAGADTQYF.

The chain links TRBV4-3 to TRBJ2-6; unclear D gene. Trimming removed 1 base at V and 3 bases at J, with 7 bases between. The germline V gene encodes CDR1 LGHNA and CDR2 YSLEER. The CDR3 is 15 amino acids. The CDR3 nucleotides read TGCGCCAGCAGCCAAGTAATTAATGGGGCCAACGTCCTGACTTTC. Its protein product is CASSQVINGANVLTF.

This clonotype was detected a few times. This chain uses TRBV5-4 with TRBJ2-5, with TRBD2 matching over 7 bases. From germline, CDR1 is SGHNT and CDR2 YYREEE (reference sequence). CDR3 length: 16 residues. V dropped 0 bases and J dropped 2; count of bases not matched to a gene: 7. The CDR3, as DNA: TGTGCCAGCAGCTTGGCCGGGACTAACCCTCAAGAGACCCAGTACTTC. It is translated as CASSLAGTNPQETQYF.

The rearrangement uses TRBV7-2 and TRBJ1-2; D perhaps matches TRBD1 (6 bases). Germline V gene lookup returns CDR1 SGHTA and CDR2 FQGNSA. The V end was cut by 1 base, the J end by 8 bases, with 14 bases between. The CDR3 totals 14 residues. The CDR3 DNA reads as TGTGCCAGCAGCTTAGACCTACAGGGTAGAGGCTACACCTTC. Translation: CASSLDLQGRGYTF.

This clonotype was recorded many times. The rearrangement links TRBV6-5 to TRBJ1-2, with TRBD1 as a possible D gene (6 bases). Germline CDR1 is MNHEY and CDR2 is SVGAGI. This CDR3 has 12 residues. The V gene lost 5 bases and the J gene lost 2 bases, with 6 bases spanning the gap. For the CDR3, the DNA is TGTGCCAGCAGTCAGGGGAACTATGGCTACACCTTC. Translation: CASSQGNYGYTF.

The gene calls are TRBV12-3 or TRBV12-4 and TRBJ2-5; 9 bases agree with TRBD1. The CDR3 runs to 16 residues. V was pared by 5 bases and J by 5 bases, with 12 bases of the junction left unmatched. The CDR3 coding sequence is TGTGCCAGCAGTCCTCCCCCGGGACAGGGAGGGGAGACCCAGTACTTC. Translation: CASSPPPGQGGETQYF.

This sequence joins TRBV6-5 and TRBJ1-1; 10 nucleotides match TRBD1. The CDR3 has 16 amino acids. The germline gives CDR1 MNHEY, CDR2 SVGAGI. V lost 7 bases and J lost 4; bases outside the gene matches: 12. The CDR3 loop reads CASTDPGQGLGTEAFF. The CDR3 bases are TGTGCCAGCACCGACCCGGGACAGGGGTTAGGCACTGAAGCTTTCTTT.

This clonotype was counted only a few times. The V call is TRBV2, the J call TRBJ1-5, with D perhaps matching TRBD1 (5 bases). The CDR3 is 16 residues long. Germline V lookup: CDR1 SNHLY, CDR2 FYNNEI. The V end lost 8 bases, the J end lost 0 bases, and 17 bases lay between the germline ends. CDR3 region: CASRGSGANSNQPQHF. CDR3 nucleotides: TGTGCCAGCCGAGGGAGTGGGGCGAATAGCAATCAGCCCCAGCATTTT.

This clonotype was seen only a few times. The V call is TRBV5-4, the J call TRBJ1-1; TRBD1 might be the D (5 bases). The V end lost 0 bases, the J end lost 0 bases, and 12 bases lay between the germline ends. The germline V gene has CDR1 SGHNT and CDR2 YYREEE (reference sequence). The CDR3 has 16 residues. CDR3 sequence (DNA): TGTGCCAGCAGCTTGGGGGGGGGACGGATGAACACTGAAGCTTTCTTT. This codes for CASSLGGGRMNTEAFF.

In this sample, this clonotype turned up many times. The rearrangement links TRBV7-2 to TRBJ2-2; 7 nucleotides agree with TRBD1. J lost 6 bases, V lost 1 base, and 5 bases had no gene match. CDR1 is SGHTA and CDR2 is FQGNSA in the germline V gene. The CDR3 extends over 15 amino acids. CDR3 DNA sequence: TGTGCCAGCAGCTTAGTAGGACAGGTGGCCGGGGAGCTGTTTTTT. Protein sequence: CASSLVGQVAGELFF.

The gene calls are TRBV12-3 or TRBV12-4 and TRBJ2-7; D unresolved. The CDR3 totals 15 residues. Trimming cost V 2 bases and J 2 bases, with 13 bases left between them. The CDR3 DNA reads TGTGCCAGCAGTTTATCGGTCTGGGTACCCTACGAGCAGTACTTC. This sequence encodes CASSLSVWVPYEQYF.

This clonotype was recorded many times. The CDR3 sequence: CATSFALNTEAFF. The CDR3 coding sequence is TGTGCCACCAGCTTTGCGTTGAACACTGAAGCTTTCTTT. The chain joins TRBV15 to TRBJ1-1, with D hard to call. V was pared by 5 bases and J by 0 bases, with 7 bases between. The V gene's germline CDR1 is LNHNV and CDR2 YYDKDF (reference sequence). The CDR3 loop spans 13 amino acids.

This clonotype was detected a few times. DNA of the CDR3: TGTGCCAGCAGTGAAGCCCTGACAGTAATGAACACTGAAGCTTTCTTT. It encodes CASSEALTVMNTEAFF. The J gene is TRBJ1-1, the V gene TRBV6-1; tentatively, D is TRBD1 (5 bases). V lost 0 bases and J 0 bases, leaving 11 bases between the germline ends. There are 16 residues in the CDR3. Germline V gene sequence: CDR1 MNHNS, CDR2 SASEGT.

The table lists this clonotype with a few counts. The rearrangement links TRBV6-2 or TRBV6-3 to TRBJ2-2; D unresolved. Germline values: CDR1 MNHEY, CDR2 SVGEGT. The germline V and J ends were trimmed by 10 bases and 2 bases, with 11 bases remaining between them. This CDR3 spans 13 amino acids. For the CDR3, the DNA is TGTGCCACCAGGTGGCCCAACACCGGGGAGCTGTTTTTT. Protein product: CATRWPNTGELFF.

This clonotype was found many times. The chain employs TRBV25-1 and TRBJ2-2; D unclear. The CDR3 spans 14 residues. Germline CDR1 is MGHDK and CDR2 is SYGVNS. Trimming stripped 2 bases from V and 4 bases from J, with 8 bases between. The CDR3 sequence is CASSEQSGTGELFF. The CDR3 DNA is TGTGCCAGCAGTGAACAGTCAGGCACCGGGGAGCTGTTTTTT.

The CDR3 sequence: CASSQDSPRTSGGRNEQFF. As DNA, the CDR3 is TGTGCCAGCAGCCAAGATTCACCCCGGACTAGCGGGGGCCGCAATGAGCAGTTCTTC. V is TRBV3-1 and J is TRBJ2-1, with 13 nucleotides matching TRBD2. The germline V gene encodes CDR1 LGHDT and CDR2 YNNKEL (reference sequence). J lost 6 bases, V lost 0 bases, and 11 bases had no gene match. There are 19 residues in the CDR3.

In its sample, this clonotype was seen many times. The chain recombines TRBV6-2 or TRBV6-3 with TRBJ2-5; D call uncertain. The CDR3 has 12 residues. The germline CDR1 and CDR2 sequences are MNHEY and SVGEGT. Trimming cost V 6 bases and J 4 bases, with 9 bases left between them. The CDR3 DNA is TGTGCCAGCAGCCTTAATCGAGAGACCCAGTACTTC. As protein: CASSLNRETQYF.